This T cell receptor beta chain derives from a study of blood T cell repertoires in COVID-19. TCRdb's table, derived via immunoSEQ multiplex PCR, lists solely in-frame clones and lacks some. The sample has roughly 90,000 clones, approximately 85% seen once. Trimming pared 5 bases from V and 0 bases from J, leaving 7 bases between. Per germline, CDR1 MNHEY and CDR2 SVGAGI. This CDR3 region has 13 residues. J is TRBJ1-2 and V is TRBV6-5, with D unresolved. Sequenced material: peripheral blood. The receptor was isolated from a human donor in a cohort sampled during active COVID-19. Here the CDR3 reads CASSPLANYGYTF. As DNA, the CDR3 is TGTGCCAGCAGTCCTCTAGCTAACTATGGCTACACCTTC.